The 5 T cell receptor beta chains below were found in one sample sequenced in a study of monozygotic twins with inflammatory bowel disease. TCRdb reanalyzed the 5' RACE reads, giving one entry per CDR3 protein sequence and no DNA. Its table lists over 90,000 distinct CDR3 sequences. The material sequenced was blood. These receptors all come from a human donor with ulcerative colitis or Crohn's disease, or a healthy co-twin of an affected twin (not recorded which).

V usage is TRBV18 and J usage is TRBJ2-1; the D call from TCRdb, TRBD2, cannot be confirmed without DNA. The CDR3 totals 14 residues. Germline V gene data show CDR1 as KGHSH and CDR2 as LQKENI. The CDR3 sequence: CASSPSAGWNEQFF.

This rearrangement joins TRBV7-2 to TRBJ1-4; absent DNA, TCRdb's TRBD1 call cannot be checked. Germline V gives CDR1 SGHTA, CDR2 FQGNSA. The CDR3 is 15 amino acids. The CDR3 here is CASSLTGQANEKLFF.

The chain has TRBV20-1 and TRBJ2-7; without DNA, the TCRdb call of TRBD2 cannot be checked. CDR1 is DFQATT and CDR2 is SNEGSKA in the germline V gene (reference sequence). The CDR3 spans 14 residues. This CDR3 reads CSAKPTSGGYEQYF.

The chain recombines TRBV5-4 with TRBJ2-5; TCRdb's D call of TRBD2 is untestable without DNA. The CDR3 runs to 16 residues. In germline, CDR1 is SGHNT, CDR2 YYREEE (reference sequence). The CDR3 protein is CASSLPPSGTQETQYF.

The rearrangement joins TRBV11-2 to TRBJ2-2. CDR1 is SGHAT, CDR2 FQNNGV, per germline. CDR3 length: 13 amino acids. CDR3 residues: CASERTNTAELFF.